The TCR beta chain described here comes from a study of beta chain features in type 1 diabetes. Study context: Sorted cell examination encompassed roughly 110,000,000 cells across all samples.

Expressed TCRB transcripts were sequenced, since all the RNA that had been isolated was reverse transcribed. About 3.4 million reads per sample on average were obtained from naive, central memory and regulatory T cell samples. The protocol was immunoSEQ multiplex PCR, while the TCRdb copy is restricted to in-frame clones and leaves out a portion. The sample contains hundreds of thousands of clones, around an eighth of which appear only once. Purities over 95% were achieved in all sorted populations. This clone was seen only a few times. The target antigen is unknown. Overall study findings and caveats: Moderate yet significant TCRB CDR3 shortening was seen in Type 1 diabetes patients in all four CD4+ subsets. Since sequencing was performed on cDNA, cells with high TCR expression could be over-represented.

The origin of this receptor is a man aged 18 to 35 with type 1 diabetes. The sample comprised naive CD4+ T cells from blood.

The DNA of the CDR3 is TGTGCCAGCAGCCAAGAAAGCCTAACAGGAGAGCAGTTCTTC. Translating it yields CASSQESLTGEQFF. V usage is TRBV14 and J usage is TRBJ2-1; weak D call: TRBD1 (5 bases). V gave up 0 bases and J gave up 10 bases, with 13 bases separating them. Germline V CDR1 and CDR2: SGHDN, FVKESK. The CDR3 contains 14 residues.